A selection of T cell receptor beta chains follows, all from one sample in a study of blood T cell repertoires in COVID-19. Assay used: immunoSEQ multiplex PCR; TCRdb lists only in-frame clones, some missing. The table includes about 99,000 clones, over 70% detected once. Material: peripheral blood. Source of these receptors: a man between 50 and 59 years old with acute or convalescent COVID-19. Each CDR3 is given with its conserved first and last residue. D genes are given only for firm matches. Rows may omit the clone size; those that give it use once, few, many or a size class.

j_gene: TRBJ2-3
d_gene: .
v_gene: TRBV28
abundance: once
CDR3nt: TGTGCCACCACCTCCGCTAAACTAGCCGGCACAGATACGCAGTATTTT
CDR3aa: CATTSAKLAGTDTQYF

j_gene: TRBJ2-2
d_gene: TRBD2
v_gene: TRBV4-1
abundance: .
CDR3nt: TGCGCCAGCAGCCGCCTCCTCGGGGGGACCGGGGAGCTGTTTTTT
CDR3aa: CASSRLLGGTGELFF

j_gene: TRBJ2-1
d_gene: TRBD2
v_gene: TRBV4-1
abundance: .
CDR3nt: TGCGCCAGCAGCCAAGATCTACAGAACTTAGCGGGAGGCCCCGACAATGAGCAGTTCTTC
CDR3aa: CASSQDLQNLAGGPDNEQFF

j_gene: TRBJ2-7
d_gene: .
v_gene: TRBV5-1
abundance: .
CDR3nt: TGCGCCAGCAGCCCCTCCCTTTCCCCCGGCGAGCAGTACTTC
CDR3aa: CASSPSLSPGEQYF

j_gene: TRBJ1-3
d_gene: .
v_gene: TRBV30
abundance: few
CDR3nt: TGTGCCTGGAGTCCCGGGACAGGAAACACCATATATTTT
CDR3aa: CAWSPGTGNTIYF

j_gene: TRBJ1-3
d_gene: TRBD1
v_gene: TRBV4-1
abundance: once
CDR3nt: TGCGCCAGCAGCCAGGGACAGGGCGGAGGAAACACCATATATTTT
CDR3aa: CASSQGQGGGNTIYF

j_gene: TRBJ2-1
d_gene: TRBD2
v_gene: TRBV28
abundance: .
CDR3nt: TGTGCCAGCAGCCCAACGGGAGGGGGCTACAATGAGCAGTTCTTC
CDR3aa: CASSPTGGGYNEQFF

j_gene: TRBJ2-5
d_gene: .
v_gene: TRBV11-2
abundance: .
CDR3nt: TGTGCCAGCAGCTTCAGCCCGGGAGAGACCCAGTACTTC
CDR3aa: CASSFSPGETQYF

j_gene: TRBJ1-1
d_gene: .
v_gene: TRBV10-2
abundance: .
CDR3nt: TGCGCCAGCAGCCCAGTCGCAGTAATTTCTGAAGCTTTCTTT
CDR3aa: CASSPVAVISEAFF

j_gene: TRBJ2-7
d_gene: TRBD2
v_gene: TRBV7-8
abundance: .
CDR3nt: TGTGCCAGCAGCTTAGCTCGGACTAGCGGGATCTACTACGAGCAGTACTTC
CDR3aa: CASSLARTSGIYYEQYF

j_gene: TRBJ2-2
d_gene: .
v_gene: TRBV30
abundance: .
CDR3nt: TGTGCCTGGAGTATCGGGGGATTGGGCACCGGGGAGCTGTTTTTT
CDR3aa: CAWSIGGLGTGELFF